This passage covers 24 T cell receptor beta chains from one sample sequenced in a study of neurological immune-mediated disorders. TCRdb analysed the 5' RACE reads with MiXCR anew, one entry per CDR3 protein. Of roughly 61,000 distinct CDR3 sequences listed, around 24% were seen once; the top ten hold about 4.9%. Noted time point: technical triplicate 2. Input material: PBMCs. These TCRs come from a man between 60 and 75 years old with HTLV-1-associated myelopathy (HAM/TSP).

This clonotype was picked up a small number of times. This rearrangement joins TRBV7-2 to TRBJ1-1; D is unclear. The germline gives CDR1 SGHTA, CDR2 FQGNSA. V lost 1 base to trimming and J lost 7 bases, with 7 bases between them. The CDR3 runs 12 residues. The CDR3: CASSLGRGEAFF. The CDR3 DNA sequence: TGTGCCAGCAGCTTAGGGCGGGGTGAAGCTTTCTTT.

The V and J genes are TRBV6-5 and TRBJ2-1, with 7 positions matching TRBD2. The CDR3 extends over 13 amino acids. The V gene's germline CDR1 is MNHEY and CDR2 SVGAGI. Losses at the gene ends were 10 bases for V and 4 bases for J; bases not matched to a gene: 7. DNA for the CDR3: TGTGCCACCCGCCCTAGCGGATACAATGAGCAGTTCTTC. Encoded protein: CATRPSGYNEQFF.

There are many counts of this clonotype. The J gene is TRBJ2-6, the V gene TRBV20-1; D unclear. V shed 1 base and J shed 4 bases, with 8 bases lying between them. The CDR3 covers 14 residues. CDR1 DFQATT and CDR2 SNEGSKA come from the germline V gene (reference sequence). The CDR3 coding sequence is TGCAGTGCTAGAGTGGAGACGGGGGCCAACGTCCTGACTTTC. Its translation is CSARVETGANVLTF.

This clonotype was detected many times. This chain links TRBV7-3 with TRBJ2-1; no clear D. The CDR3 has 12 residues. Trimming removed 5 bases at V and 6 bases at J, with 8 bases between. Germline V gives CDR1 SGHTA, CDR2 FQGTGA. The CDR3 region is CASSPSGNEQFF. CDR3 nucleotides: TGTGCCAGCAGCCCCTCCGGCAATGAGCAGTTCTTC.

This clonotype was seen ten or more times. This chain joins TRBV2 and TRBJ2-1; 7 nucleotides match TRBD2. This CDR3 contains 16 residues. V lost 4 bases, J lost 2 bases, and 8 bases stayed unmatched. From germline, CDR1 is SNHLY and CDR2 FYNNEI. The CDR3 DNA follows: TGTGCCAGCAGTGGGTGGGAGGGCCAGACCTACAATGAGCAGTTCTTC. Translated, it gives CASSGWEGQTYNEQFF.

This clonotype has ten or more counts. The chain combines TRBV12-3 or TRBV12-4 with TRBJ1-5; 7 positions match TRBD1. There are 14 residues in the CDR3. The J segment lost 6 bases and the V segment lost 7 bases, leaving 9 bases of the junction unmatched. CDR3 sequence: CASTATGDVQPQHF. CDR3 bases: TGTGCCAGCACGGCCACAGGGGACGTTCAGCCCCAGCATTTT.

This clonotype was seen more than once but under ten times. CDR3 sequence reads: CASSQDRTEGNTEAFF. CDR3 nucleotides: TGTGCCAGCAGCCAAGATCGGACGGAGGGTAACACTGAAGCTTTCTTT. The chain couples TRBV14 to TRBJ1-1, with D uncertain. CDR3 length: 16 amino acids. Germline CDR1 SGHDN, CDR2 FVKESK. V lost 0 bases, J lost 2 bases, and 13 bases lay in between.

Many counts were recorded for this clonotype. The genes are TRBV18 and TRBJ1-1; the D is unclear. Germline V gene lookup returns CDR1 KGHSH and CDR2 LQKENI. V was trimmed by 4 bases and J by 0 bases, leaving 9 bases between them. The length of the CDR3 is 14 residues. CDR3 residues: CASSLQSLNTEAFF. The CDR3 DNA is TGTGCCAGCTCACTTCAGTCCTTGAACACTGAAGCTTTCTTT.

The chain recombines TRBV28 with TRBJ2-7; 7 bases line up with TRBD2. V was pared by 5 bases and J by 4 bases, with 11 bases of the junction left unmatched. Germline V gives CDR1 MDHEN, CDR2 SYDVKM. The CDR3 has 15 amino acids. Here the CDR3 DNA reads TGTGCCAGCAGTCTACGGGGAGGGCCGGATTACGAGCAGTACTTC. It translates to CASSLRGGPDYEQYF. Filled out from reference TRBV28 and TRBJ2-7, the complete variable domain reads DVKVTQSSRYLVKRTGEKVFLECVQDMDHENMFWYRQDPGLGLRLIYFSYDVKMKEKGDIPEGYSVSREKKERFSLILESASTNQTSMYLCASSLRGGPDYEQYFGPGTRLTVT.

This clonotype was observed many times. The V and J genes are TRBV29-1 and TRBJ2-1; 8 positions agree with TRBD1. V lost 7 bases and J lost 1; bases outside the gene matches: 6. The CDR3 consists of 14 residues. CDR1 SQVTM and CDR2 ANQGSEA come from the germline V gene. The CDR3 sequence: CSAMTGASYNEQFF. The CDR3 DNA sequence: TGCAGCGCCATGACAGGGGCTTCCTACAATGAGCAGTTCTTC.

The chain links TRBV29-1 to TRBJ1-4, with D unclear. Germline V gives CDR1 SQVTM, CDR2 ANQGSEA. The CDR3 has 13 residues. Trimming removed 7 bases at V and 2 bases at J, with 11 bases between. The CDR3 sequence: CSALEGTNEKLFF. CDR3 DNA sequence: TGCAGCGCCCTTGAAGGGACTAATGAAAAACTGTTTTTT.

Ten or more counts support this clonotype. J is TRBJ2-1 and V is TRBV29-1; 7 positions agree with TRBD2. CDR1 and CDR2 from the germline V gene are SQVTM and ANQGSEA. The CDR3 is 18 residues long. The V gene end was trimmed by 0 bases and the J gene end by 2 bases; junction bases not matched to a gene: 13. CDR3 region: CSVEESLGGSVTYNEQFF. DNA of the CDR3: TGCAGCGTTGAAGAATCTCTTGGCGGGAGCGTTACCTACAATGAGCAGTTCTTC.

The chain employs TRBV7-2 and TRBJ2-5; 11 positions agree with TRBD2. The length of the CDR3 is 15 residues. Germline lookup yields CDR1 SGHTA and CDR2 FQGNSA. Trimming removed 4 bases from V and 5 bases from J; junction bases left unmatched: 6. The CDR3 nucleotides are TGTGCCAGCAGCTCCGTAGCGGGAGGGTGGGAGACCCAGTACTTC. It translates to CASSSVAGGWETQYF.

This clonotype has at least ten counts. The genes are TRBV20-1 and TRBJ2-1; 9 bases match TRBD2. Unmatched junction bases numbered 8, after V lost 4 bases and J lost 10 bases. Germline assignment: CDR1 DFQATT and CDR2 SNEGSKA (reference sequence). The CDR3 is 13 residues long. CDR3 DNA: TGCAGTGCTATGGCTAGCGGGGACTTCGAGCAGTTCTTC. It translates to CSAMASGDFEQFF.

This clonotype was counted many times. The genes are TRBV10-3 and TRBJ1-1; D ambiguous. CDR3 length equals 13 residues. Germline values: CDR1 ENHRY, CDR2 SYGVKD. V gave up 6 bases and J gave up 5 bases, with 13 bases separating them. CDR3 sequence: CAISPGLRTEAFF. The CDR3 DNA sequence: TGTGCCATCAGCCCGGGTTTGAGGACTGAAGCTTTCTTT.

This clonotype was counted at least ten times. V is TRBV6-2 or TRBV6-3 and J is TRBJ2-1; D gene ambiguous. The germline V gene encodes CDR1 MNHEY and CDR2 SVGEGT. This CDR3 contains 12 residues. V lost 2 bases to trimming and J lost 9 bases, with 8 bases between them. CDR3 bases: TGTGCCAGCAGTTACCCAGCCCCTGAGCAGTTCTTC. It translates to CASSYPAPEQFF.

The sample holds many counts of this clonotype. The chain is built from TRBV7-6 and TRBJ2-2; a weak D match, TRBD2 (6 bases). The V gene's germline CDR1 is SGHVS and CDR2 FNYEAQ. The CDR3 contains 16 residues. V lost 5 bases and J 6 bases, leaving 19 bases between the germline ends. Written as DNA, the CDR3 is TGTGCCAGCAGCCTATCCTGGAGGGAGAATCCCGGGGAGCTGTTTTTT. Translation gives CASSLSWRENPGELFF.

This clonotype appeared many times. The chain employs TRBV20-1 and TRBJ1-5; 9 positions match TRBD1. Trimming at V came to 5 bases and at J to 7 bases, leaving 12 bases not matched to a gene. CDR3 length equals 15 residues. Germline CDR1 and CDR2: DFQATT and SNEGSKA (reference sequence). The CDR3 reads CSARTQGQGRQPQHF. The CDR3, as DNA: TGCAGTGCTCGAACCCAAGGACAGGGGCGGCAGCCCCAGCATTTT.

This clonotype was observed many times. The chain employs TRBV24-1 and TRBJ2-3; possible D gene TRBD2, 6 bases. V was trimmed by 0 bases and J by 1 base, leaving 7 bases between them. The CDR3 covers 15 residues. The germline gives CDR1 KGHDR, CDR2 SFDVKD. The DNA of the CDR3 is TGTGCCACCAGTGATTTGGGAGGGGGCACAGATACGCAGTATTTT. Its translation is CATSDLGGGTDTQYF.

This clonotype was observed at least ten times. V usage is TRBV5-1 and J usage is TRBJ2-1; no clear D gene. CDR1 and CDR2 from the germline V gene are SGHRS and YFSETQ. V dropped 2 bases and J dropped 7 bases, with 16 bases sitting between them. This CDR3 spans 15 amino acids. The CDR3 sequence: CASSFEIALLNEQFF. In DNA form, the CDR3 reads TGCGCCAGCAGCTTTGAGATAGCACTTCTGAATGAGCAGTTCTTC.

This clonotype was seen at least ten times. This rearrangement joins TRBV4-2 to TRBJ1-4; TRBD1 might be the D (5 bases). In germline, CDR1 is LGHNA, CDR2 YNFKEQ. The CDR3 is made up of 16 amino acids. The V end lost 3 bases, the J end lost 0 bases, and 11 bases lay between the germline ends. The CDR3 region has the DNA TGTGCCAGCAGCCAGGGTCCAGGGTCAACTAATGAAAAACTGTTTTTT. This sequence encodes CASSQGPGSTNEKLFF.

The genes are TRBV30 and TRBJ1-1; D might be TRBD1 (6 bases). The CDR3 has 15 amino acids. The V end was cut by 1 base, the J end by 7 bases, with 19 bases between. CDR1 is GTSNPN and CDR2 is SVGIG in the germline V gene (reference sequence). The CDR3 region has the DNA TGTGCCTGGAGTGCCCTCCACCGGGACACTTTTGAAGCTTTCTTT. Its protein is CAWSALHRDTFEAFF.

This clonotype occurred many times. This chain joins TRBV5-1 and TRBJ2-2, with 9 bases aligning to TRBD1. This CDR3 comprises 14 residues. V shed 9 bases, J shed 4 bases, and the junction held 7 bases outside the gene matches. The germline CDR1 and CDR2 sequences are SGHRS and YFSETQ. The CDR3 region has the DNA TGCGCCACCCGACAGGGGGGAGTCACCGGGGAGCTGTTTTTT. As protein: CATRQGGVTGELFF.

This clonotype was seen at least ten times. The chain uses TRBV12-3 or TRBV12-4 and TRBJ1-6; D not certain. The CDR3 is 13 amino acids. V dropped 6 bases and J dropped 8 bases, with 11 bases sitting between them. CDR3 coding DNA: TGTGCCAGCAGCTCTTCCGAATATTCACCCCTCCACTTT. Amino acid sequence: CASSSSEYSPLHF.